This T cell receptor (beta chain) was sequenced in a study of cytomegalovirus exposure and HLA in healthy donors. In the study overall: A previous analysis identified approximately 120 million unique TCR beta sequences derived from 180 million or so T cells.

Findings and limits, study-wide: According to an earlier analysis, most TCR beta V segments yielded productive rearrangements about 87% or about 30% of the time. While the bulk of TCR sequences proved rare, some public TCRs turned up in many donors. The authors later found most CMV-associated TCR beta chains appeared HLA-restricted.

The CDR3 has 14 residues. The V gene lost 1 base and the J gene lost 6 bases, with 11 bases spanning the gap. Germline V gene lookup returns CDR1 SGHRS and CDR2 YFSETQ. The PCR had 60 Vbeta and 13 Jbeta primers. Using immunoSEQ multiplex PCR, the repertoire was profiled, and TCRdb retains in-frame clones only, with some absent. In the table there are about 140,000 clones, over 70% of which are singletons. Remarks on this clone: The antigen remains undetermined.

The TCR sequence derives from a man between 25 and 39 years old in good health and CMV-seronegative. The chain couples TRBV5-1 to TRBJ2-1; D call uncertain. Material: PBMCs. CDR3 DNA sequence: TGCGCCAGCAGCTTGAGTGCCCTACTCAATGAGCAGTTCTTC. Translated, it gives CASSLSALLNEQFF.